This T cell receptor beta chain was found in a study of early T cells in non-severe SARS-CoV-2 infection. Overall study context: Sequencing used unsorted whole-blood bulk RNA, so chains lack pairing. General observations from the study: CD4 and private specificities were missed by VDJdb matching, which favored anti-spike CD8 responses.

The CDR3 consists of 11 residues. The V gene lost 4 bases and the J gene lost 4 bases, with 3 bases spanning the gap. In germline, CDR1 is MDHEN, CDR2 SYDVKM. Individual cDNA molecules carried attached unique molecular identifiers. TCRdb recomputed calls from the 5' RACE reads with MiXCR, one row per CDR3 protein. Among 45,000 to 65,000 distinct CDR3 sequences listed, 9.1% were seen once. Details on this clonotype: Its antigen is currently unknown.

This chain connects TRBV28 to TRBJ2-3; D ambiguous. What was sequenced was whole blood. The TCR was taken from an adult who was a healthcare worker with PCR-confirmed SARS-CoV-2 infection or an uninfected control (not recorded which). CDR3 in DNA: TGTGCCAGCAGTTGGGCAGATACGCAGTATTTT. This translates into CASSWADTQYF.